Below, 21 T cell receptor beta chains from the same sample are listed, as sequenced in a study of blood T cells in healthy people across ages. The use of a sample-barcoded 5' primer and a J-beta primer mix characterized a second PCR of 7 to 11 cycles. TCRdb re-analysed the 5' RACE reads in MiXCR, keeping a single row per CDR3 protein. The sample lists around 1,500,000 distinct CDR3 sequences, over 25% occurring once. The source material was blood. All receptors derive from a woman between 25 and 40 years old in good health.

This chain joins TRBV7-2 and TRBJ2-1; no firm D call. This CDR3 has 12 residues. The germline V gene encodes CDR1 SGHTA and CDR2 FQGNSA. Trimming left V 1 base short and J 15 bases short, with 13 bases between. The CDR3 DNA sequence: TGTGCCAGCAGCTTAGTAGGGATCGGTGGGTTCTTC. Translating gives CASSLVGIGGFF.

This clonotype was seen just once. This may arise from a read error, as a much more abundant clone is one base away. The J gene is TRBJ2-5, the V gene TRBV6-6; 12 bases are a match to TRBD1. The CDR3 length is 13 residues. Germline V lookup: CDR1 MNHNY, CDR2 SVGAGI (reference sequence). The V gene end was trimmed by 11 bases and the J gene end by 13 bases; junction bases not matched to a gene: 14. The CDR3 DNA follows: TGTGCCGGCGGGACAGGGGGCTTCGATGAGCGGTACTTC. Its translation is CAGGTGGFDERYF.

The genes are TRBV4-3 and TRBJ1-2, with D possibly TRBD1 on 6 matching bases. Trimming cost V 1 base and J 4 bases, with 13 bases left between them. The CDR3 covers 15 residues. Germline V gene lookup returns CDR1 LGHNA and CDR2 YSLEER. The CDR3 region is CASSQALRGGYGYTF. The CDR3, as DNA: TGCGCCAGCAGCCAAGCGCTCAGGGGAGGCTATGGCTACACCTTC.

The chain carries TRBV7-9 and TRBJ1-1, with no clear D. Trimming removed 5 bases from V and 5 bases from J, with 18 bases in between. There are 15 residues in the CDR3. Germline V gives CDR1 SEHNR, CDR2 FQNEAQ (reference sequence). CDR3 DNA sequence: TGTGCCAGCAGCCGCTTCGAGGGTAGTCGGACTGAAGCTTTCTTT. Amino acid sequence: CASSRFEGSRTEAFF.

The CDR3 DNA sequence: TGTGCCAGCAGCTCACTAGCGGGGCAGAACTATGGCTACACCTTC. Its translation: CASSSLAGQNYGYTF. V and J are TRBV7-3 and TRBJ1-2; a weak D match, TRBD1 (5 bases). The CDR3 sequence is 15 residues long. The germline V and J ends were trimmed by 4 bases and 2 bases, with 14 bases remaining between them. Germline CDR1 is SGHTA and CDR2 is FQGTGA.

The chain couples TRBV6-5 to TRBJ1-1; weak D call: TRBD1 (5 bases). The germline V gene has CDR1 MNHEY and CDR2 SVGAGI. With 7 bases removed from V and 0 bases from J, the gap between germline ends came to 15 bases. The CDR3 covers 15 residues. The CDR3 sequence is CASKTRGAVNTEAFF. The DNA of the CDR3 is TGTGCCAGCAAAACAAGAGGGGCGGTGAACACTGAAGCTTTCTTT.

A few counts support this clonotype. This may be a read error: a much more frequent sequence differs by one nucleotide. The rearrangement uses TRBV2 and TRBJ2-2; 8 nucleotides agree with TRBD1. Germline CDR1 is SNHLY and CDR2 is FYNNEI. This CDR3 has 16 amino acids. CDR3 nucleotide sequence: TGTGCCAGCAGTGAACTCTGGCAGGGGGCGTTTGGGGAGCGGTTTTTT. Amino acid sequence: CASSELWQGAFGERFF.

This clonotype was observed a few times. In DNA, the CDR3 is TGTGCCACCCGGGCGGTGACAGATACGCAGTATTTT. This codes for CATRAVTDTQYF. This chain uses TRBV12-3 or TRBV12-4 with TRBJ2-3; no firm D call. V was shortened by 10 bases and J by 3 bases, with 11 bases between the two germline ends. The CDR3 loop spans 12 amino acids.

This clonotype has more than one count but fewer than ten. The CDR3 DNA reads as TGCGCCAGCAGCCAAGATAAATACAGGGGAATTGTAGGCTACACCTTC. It yields the protein CASSQDKYRGIVGYTF. The chain has TRBV4-1 and TRBJ1-2; 7 bases align to TRBD1. The CDR3 length is 16 residues. V gave up 0 bases and J gave up 8 bases; unmatched junction bases: 12. Germline V gene sequence: CDR1 MGHRA, CDR2 YSYEKL.

This clonotype was seen a handful of times. CDR3 coding DNA: TGCGCCAGCAGTGAGGCCGGACTAGCGGGAGACAATGAGCAGTTCTTC. It translates to CASSEAGLAGDNEQFF. This chain links TRBV10-1 with TRBJ2-1; 13 bases align to TRBD2. The V and J ends lost 2 bases and 5 bases, in that order; junction bases with no gene match: 3. Germline V gene sequence: CDR1 WNHNN, CDR2 SYGVQD (reference sequence). CDR3 length: 16 residues.

The chain has TRBV2 and TRBJ1-1, with D uncertain. The V and J ends lost 8 bases and 1 base respectively, with 11 bases between them. The CDR3 loop spans 13 amino acids. Germline-derived CDR1 and CDR2 are SNHLY and FYNNEI. CDR3 sequence: CASVTGRNTEAFF. CDR3 nucleotides: TGTGCCAGCGTGACGGGGAGGAACACTGAAGCTTTCTTT.

The count of this clonotype is one. The rearrangement uses TRBV12-3 or TRBV12-4 and TRBJ1-5, with 9 positions matching TRBD1. Unmatched junction bases numbered 5, after V lost 5 bases and J lost 3 bases. This CDR3 has 15 residues. The CDR3 DNA sequence: TGTGCCAGCAGTGGGACAGGGAATACCAATCAGCCCCAGCATTTT. Its protein is CASSGTGNTNQPQHF.

This chain uses TRBV11-2 with TRBJ1-1; D is perhaps TRBD1 (6 bases). CDR3 length equals 15 residues. V shed 6 bases and J shed 3 bases, with 17 bases lying between them. Germline assignment: CDR1 SGHAT and CDR2 FQNNGV. Here the CDR3 reads CASRYLRGPYTEAFF. CDR3 DNA: TGTGCCAGCAGGTACCTCAGGGGCCCTTACACTGAAGCTTTCTTT.

The J gene is TRBJ2-5, the V gene TRBV20-1; 10 nucleotides agree with TRBD2. J gave up 7 bases and V 6 bases, and 11 bases lay outside the gene matches. The germline V gene has CDR1 DFQATT and CDR2 SNEGSKA (reference sequence). The CDR3 is 14 amino acids. Here the CDR3 reads CSAVEGTSVGTQYF. The CDR3 bases are TGCAGTGCCGTCGAGGGGACTAGCGTCGGGACCCAGTACTTC.

This clonotype was observed a handful of times. The chain links TRBV6-6 to TRBJ2-3; 10 positions agree with TRBD2. CDR1 and CDR2 from the germline V gene are MNHNY and SVGAGI (reference sequence). The CDR3 is 16 amino acids. Trimming removed 4 bases from V and 1 base from J; junction bases left unmatched: 5. CDR3 DNA sequence: TGTGCCAGCAGTTTATCTAGCGGGGGTCGCACAGATACGCAGTATTTT. The encoded protein is CASSLSSGGRTDTQYF.

V is TRBV6-4 and J is TRBJ2-7; the match to TRBD2 covers 8 bases. Germline lookup yields CDR1 MRHNA and CDR2 SNTAGT. CDR3 length: 19 amino acids. V lost 2 bases, J lost 1 base, and 16 bases stayed unmatched. In nucleotides, the CDR3 is TGTGCCAGCAGTGACCGTACCGAAGGACGAGCGGGAGTATCCTACGAGCAGTACTTC. This translates into CASSDRTEGRAGVSYEQYF.

In this sample, this clonotype turned up many times. This chain uses TRBV20-1 with TRBJ2-7; 8 bases are a match to TRBD2. This CDR3 comprises 13 residues. CDR1 DFQATT and CDR2 SNEGSKA come from the germline V gene (reference sequence). V lost 2 bases to trimming and J lost 4 bases; unmatched junction nucleotides: 4. Written as DNA, the CDR3 is TGCAGTGCTAGAACTAGCGGTATTTACGAGCAGTACTTC. This encodes CSARTSGIYEQYF.

In this sample, this clonotype turned up a few times. V is TRBV12-3 or TRBV12-4 and J is TRBJ2-5; D is perhaps TRBD1 or TRBD2 (5 bases each). The CDR3 has 15 residues. Between the trimmed V and J ends, which lost 5 bases and 3 bases, there was a span of 16 bases. CDR3 bases: TGTGCCAGCAGTCGGTACCGGGACCGCAAAGAGACCCAGTACTTC. This encodes CASSRYRDRKETQYF.

The J gene is TRBJ1-4, the V gene TRBV6-5; D not certain. This CDR3 has 15 residues. The ends were cut back, 0 bases at V and 6 bases at J, with 11 bases in the middle. Germline values: CDR1 MNHEY, CDR2 SVGAGI. CDR3 DNA: TGTGCCAGCAGTTACTCGAGGGCTTCGGATGAAAAACTGTTTTTT. Translation: CASSYSRASDEKLFF.

This clonotype was detected a few times. The chain recombines TRBV6-1 with TRBJ2-5; D not certain. The CDR3 consists of 13 residues. Trimming pared 3 bases from V and 13 bases from J, leaving 18 bases between. CDR1 MNHNS and CDR2 SASEGT come from the germline V gene. CDR3 protein: CASSDKPSQPPYF. The CDR3 DNA is TGTGCCAGCAGTGATAAGCCATCCCAACCGCCGTACTTC.

On this clonotype: One end of the junction is discordant with germline, which a read error may explain. V is TRBV6-5 and J is TRBJ2-1; D might be TRBD2 (5 bases). Looked up from germline, CDR1 is MNHEY and CDR2 is SVGAGI. This CDR3 is 16 amino acids long. CDR3 DNA sequence: TGTGCCAGCAGCCTATTGCGTGGGAGCACGTACAGTGAGCAGTTCTTC. Its translation: CASSLLRGSTYSEQFF.